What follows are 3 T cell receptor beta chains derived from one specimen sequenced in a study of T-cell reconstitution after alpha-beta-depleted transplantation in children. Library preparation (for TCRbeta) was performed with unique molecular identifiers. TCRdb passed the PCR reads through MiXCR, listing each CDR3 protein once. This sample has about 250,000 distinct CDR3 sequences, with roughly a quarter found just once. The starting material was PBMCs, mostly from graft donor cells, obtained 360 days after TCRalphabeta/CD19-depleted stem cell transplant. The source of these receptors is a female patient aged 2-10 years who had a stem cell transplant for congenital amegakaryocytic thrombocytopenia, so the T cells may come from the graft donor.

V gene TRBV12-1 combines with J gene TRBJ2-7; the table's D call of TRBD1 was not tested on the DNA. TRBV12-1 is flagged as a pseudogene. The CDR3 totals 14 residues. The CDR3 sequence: CASSHPRDRGKQYF. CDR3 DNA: TGTGCCAGCAGCCACCCCCGGGACAGGGGGAAGCAGTACTTC.

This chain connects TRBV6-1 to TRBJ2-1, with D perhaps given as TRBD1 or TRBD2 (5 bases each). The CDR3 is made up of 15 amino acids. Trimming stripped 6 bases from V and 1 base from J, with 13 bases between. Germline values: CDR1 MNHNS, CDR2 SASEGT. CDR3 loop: CASSIEGFSYNEQFF. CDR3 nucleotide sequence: TGTGCCAGCAGCATCGAGGGGTTTTCCTACAATGAGCAGTTCTTC.

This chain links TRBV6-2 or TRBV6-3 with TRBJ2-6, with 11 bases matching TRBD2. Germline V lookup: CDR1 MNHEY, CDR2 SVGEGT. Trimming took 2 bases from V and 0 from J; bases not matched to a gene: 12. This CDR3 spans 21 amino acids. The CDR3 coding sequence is TGTGCCAGCAGTTACGGGGGGCTAGCGGGGGGTAAAACCTCTGGGGCCAACGTCCTGACTTTC. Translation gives CASSYGGLAGGKTSGANVLTF.